This TCR beta chain was obtained from a study of cytomegalovirus exposure and HLA in healthy donors. As regards this clone: What it recognizes is unknown.

PCR employed 60 Vbeta and 13 Jbeta primers. Only in-frame clones appear in the TCRdb table, and some are missing; sequencing was by immunoSEQ multiplex PCR. There are about 110,000 clones in the sample; 76% occur only once, and 13% lies in the top ten. Findings of the study overall: Listed as cytomegalovirus-associated were over 150 TCR beta chains.

J gave up 6 bases and V 4 bases, and 9 bases lay outside the gene matches. In germline, CDR1 is SGHNT, CDR2 YYREEE (reference sequence). The CDR3 totals 15 residues. The clonotype originates from a man aged 30 to 39 in good health and CMV-seropositive. Sequences were obtained from PBMCs. The J gene is TRBJ1-5, the V gene TRBV5-4; 8 nucleotides line up with TRBD1. The CDR3: CASSKGVDRGQPQHF. The CDR3 region has the DNA TGTGCCAGCAGCAAGGGGGTAGACAGGGGTCAGCCCCAGCATTTT.